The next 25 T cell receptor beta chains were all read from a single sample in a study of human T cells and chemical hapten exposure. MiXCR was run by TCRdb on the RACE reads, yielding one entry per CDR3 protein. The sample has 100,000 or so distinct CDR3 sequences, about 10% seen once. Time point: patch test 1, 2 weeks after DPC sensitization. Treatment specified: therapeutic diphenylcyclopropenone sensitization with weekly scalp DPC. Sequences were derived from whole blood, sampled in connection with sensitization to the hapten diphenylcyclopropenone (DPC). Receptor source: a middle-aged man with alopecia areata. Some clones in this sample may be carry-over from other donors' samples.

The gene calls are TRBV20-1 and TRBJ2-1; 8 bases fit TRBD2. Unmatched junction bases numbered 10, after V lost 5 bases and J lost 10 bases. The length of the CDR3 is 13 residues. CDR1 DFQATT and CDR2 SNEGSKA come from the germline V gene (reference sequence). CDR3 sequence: CSASGLAVYEQFF. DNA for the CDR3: TGCAGTGCTTCCGGACTAGCTGTTTACGAGCAGTTCTTC.

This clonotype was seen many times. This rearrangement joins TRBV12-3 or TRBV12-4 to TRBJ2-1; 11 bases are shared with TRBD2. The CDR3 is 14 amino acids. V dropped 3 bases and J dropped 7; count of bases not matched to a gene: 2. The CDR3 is CASSFGTSGNEQFF. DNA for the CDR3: TGTGCCAGCAGTTTTGGGACTAGCGGTAATGAGCAGTTCTTC.

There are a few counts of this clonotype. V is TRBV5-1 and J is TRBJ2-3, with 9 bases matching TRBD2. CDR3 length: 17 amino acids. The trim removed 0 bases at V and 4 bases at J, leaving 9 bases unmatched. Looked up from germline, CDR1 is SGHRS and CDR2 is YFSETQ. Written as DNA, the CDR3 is TGCGCCAGCAGCTTGGGATCCGGGACTAGCAAAGCAGATACGCAGTATTTT. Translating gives CASSLGSGTSKADTQYF. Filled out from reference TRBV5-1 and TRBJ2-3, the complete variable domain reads KAGVTQTPRYLIKTRGQQVTLSCSPISGHRSVSWYQQTPGQGLQFLFEYFSETQRNKGNFPGRFSGRQFSNSRSEMNVSTLELGDSALYLCASSLGSGTSKADTQYFGPGTRLTVL.

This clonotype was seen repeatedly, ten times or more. Here the CDR3 DNA reads TGTGCCAGCAGCTTAGATTCGGGACCCTCCTACACCTTC. Translated, it gives CASSLDSGPSYTF. This chain joins TRBV7-2 and TRBJ1-2; D is possibly TRBD1 (5 bases). This CDR3 has 13 amino acids. Trimming removed 1 base from V and 10 bases from J, with 13 bases in between. CDR1 is SGHTA, CDR2 FQGNSA, per germline. Full variable domain (rest looked up from reference TRBV7-2 and TRBJ1-2): GAGVSQSPSNKVTEKGKDVELRCDPISGHTALYWYRQSLGQGLEFLIYFQGNSAPDKSGLPSDRFSAERTGGSVSTLTIQRTQQEDSAVYLCASSLDSGPSYTFGSGTRLTVV.

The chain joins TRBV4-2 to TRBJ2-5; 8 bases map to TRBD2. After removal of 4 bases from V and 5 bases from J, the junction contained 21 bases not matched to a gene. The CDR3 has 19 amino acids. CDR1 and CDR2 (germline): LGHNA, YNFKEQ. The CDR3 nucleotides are TGTGCCAGCAGCCGACGTGGTAGTAGCGGGAAGGATCCCCGGGAGACCCAGTACTTC. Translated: CASSRRGSSGKDPRETQYF.

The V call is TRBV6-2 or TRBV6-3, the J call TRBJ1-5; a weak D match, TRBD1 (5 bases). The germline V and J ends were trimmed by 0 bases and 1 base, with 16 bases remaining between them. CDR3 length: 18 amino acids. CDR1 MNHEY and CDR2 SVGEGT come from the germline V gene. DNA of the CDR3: TGTGCCAGCAGTTACTCGAAAAGGGACTTTTCAAGCAATCAGCCCCAGCATTTT. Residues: CASSYSKRDFSSNQPQHF.

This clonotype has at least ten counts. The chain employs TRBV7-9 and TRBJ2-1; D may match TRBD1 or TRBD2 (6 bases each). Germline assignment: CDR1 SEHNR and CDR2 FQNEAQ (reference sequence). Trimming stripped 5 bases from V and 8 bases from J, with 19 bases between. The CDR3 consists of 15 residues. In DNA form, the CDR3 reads TGTGCCAGCAGCACGGGCCTTCCGGGGGCCTATGAGCAGTTCTTC. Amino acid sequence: CASSTGLPGAYEQFF.

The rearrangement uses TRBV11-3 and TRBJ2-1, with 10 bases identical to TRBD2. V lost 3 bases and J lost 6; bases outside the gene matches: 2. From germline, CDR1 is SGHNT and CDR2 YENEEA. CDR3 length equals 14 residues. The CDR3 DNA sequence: TGTGCCAGCAGCTTGACTAGCGGGCCCAATGAGCAGTTCTTC. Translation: CASSLTSGPNEQFF. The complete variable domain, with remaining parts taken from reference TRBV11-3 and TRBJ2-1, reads EAGVVQSPRYKIIEKKQPVAFWCNPISGHNTLYWYLQNLGQGPELLIRYENEEAVDDSQLPKDRFSAERLKGVDSTLKIQPAELGDSAVYLCASSLTSGPNEQFFGPGTRLTVL.

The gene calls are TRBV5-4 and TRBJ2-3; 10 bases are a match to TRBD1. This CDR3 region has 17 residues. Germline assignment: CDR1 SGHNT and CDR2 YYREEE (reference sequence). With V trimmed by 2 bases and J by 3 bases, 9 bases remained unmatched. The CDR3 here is CASSFEPTGGATDTQYF. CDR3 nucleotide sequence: TGTGCCAGCAGCTTCGAGCCGACAGGGGGCGCGACAGATACGCAGTATTTT. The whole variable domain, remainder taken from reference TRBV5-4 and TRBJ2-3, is ETGVTQSPTHLIKTRGQQVTLRCSSQSGHNTVSWYQQALGQGPQFIFQYYREEENGRGNFPPRFSGLQFPNYSSELNVNALELDDSALYLCASSFEPTGGATDTQYFGPGTRLTVL.

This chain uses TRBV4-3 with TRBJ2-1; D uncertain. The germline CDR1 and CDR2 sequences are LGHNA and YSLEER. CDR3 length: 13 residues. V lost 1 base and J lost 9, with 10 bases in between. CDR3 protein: CASSQARAGEQFF. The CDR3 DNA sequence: TGCGCCAGCAGCCAAGCTAGGGCCGGTGAGCAGTTCTTC.

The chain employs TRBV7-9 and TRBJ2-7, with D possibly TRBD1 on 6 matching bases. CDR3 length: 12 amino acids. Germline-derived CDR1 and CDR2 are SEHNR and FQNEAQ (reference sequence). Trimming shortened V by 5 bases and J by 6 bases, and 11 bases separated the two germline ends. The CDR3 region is CASSITGFEQYV. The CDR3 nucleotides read TGTGCCAGCAGCATTACAGGGTTCGAGCAGTACGTC.

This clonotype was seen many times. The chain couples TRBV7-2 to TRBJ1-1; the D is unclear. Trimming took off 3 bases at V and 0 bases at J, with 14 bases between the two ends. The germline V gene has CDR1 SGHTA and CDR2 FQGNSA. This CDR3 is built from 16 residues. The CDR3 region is CASSLAPGPLNTEAFF. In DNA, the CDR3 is TGTGCCAGCAGCTTGGCGCCAGGCCCGCTGAACACTGAAGCTTTCTTT.

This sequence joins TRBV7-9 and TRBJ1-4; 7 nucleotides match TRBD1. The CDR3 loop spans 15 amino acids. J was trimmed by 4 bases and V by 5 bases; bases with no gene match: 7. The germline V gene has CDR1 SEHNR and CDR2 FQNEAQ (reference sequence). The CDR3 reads CASSKGQLNNEKLFF. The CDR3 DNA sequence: TGTGCCAGCAGCAAGGGACAGCTTAATAATGAAAAACTGTTTTTT.

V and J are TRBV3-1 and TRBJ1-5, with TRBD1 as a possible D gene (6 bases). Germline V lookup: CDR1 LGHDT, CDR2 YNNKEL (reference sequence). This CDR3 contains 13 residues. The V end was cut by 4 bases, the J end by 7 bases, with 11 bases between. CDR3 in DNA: TGTGCCAGCAGCCTCCGGACAGTCCAGCCCCAGCATTTT. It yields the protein CASSLRTVQPQHF.

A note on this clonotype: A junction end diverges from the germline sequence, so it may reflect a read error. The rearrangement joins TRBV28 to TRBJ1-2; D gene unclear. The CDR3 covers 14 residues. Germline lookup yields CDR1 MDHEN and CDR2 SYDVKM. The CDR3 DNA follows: TGTGTCAGCAGTTTCGGCCCCGCTAACTATGGCTACACCTTC. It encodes CVSSFGPANYGYTF.

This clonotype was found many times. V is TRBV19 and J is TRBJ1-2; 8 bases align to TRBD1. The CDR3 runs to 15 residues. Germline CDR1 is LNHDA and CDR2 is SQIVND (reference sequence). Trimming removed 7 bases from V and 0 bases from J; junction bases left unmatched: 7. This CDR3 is CASTGQAFTNYGYTF. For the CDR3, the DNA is TGTGCCAGTACGGGACAGGCCTTTACTAACTATGGCTACACCTTC.

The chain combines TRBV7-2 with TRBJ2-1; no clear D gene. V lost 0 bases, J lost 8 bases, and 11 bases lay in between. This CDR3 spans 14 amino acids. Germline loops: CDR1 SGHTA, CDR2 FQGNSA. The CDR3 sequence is CASSLAGIIDEQFF. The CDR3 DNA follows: TGTGCCAGCAGCTTAGCTGGAATCATCGATGAGCAGTTCTTC. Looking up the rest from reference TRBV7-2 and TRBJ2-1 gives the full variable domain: GAGVSQSPSNKVTEKGKDVELRCDPISGHTALYWYRQSLGQGLEFLIYFQGNSAPDKSGLPSDRFSAERTGGSVSTLTIQRTQQEDSAVYLCASSLAGIIDEQFFGPGTRLTVL.

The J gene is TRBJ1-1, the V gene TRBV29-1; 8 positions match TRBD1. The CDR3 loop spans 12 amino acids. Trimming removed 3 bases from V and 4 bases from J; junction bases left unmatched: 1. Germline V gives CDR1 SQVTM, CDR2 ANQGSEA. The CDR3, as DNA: TGCAGCGTTGACAGGGGGCCCACTGAAGCTTTCTTT. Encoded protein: CSVDRGPTEAFF.

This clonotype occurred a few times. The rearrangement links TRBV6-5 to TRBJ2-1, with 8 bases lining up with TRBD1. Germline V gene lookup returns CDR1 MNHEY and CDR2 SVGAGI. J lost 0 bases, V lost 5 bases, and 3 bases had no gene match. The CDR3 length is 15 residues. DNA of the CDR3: TGTGCCAGCAGTACCGACAGGGGCTCCTACAATGAGCAGTTCTTC. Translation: CASSTDRGSYNEQFF.

The CDR3 sequence is CASSGAGRYEQYV. In DNA form, the CDR3 reads TGTGCCAGCAGTGGAGCGGGACGCTACGAGCAGTACGTC. J is TRBJ2-7 and V is TRBV25-1; TRBD2 aligns across 7 bases. CDR3 size: 13 residues. CDR1 MGHDK and CDR2 SYGVNS come from the germline V gene. After removal of 4 bases from V and 3 bases from J, the junction contained 3 bases not matched to a gene.

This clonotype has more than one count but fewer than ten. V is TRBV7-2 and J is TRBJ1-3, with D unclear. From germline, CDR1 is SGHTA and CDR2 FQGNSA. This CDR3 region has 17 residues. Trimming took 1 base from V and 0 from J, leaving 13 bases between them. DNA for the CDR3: TGTGCCAGCAGCTTAGAAACAGCCAGTCACTCTGGAAACACCATATATTTT. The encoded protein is CASSLETASHSGNTIYF.

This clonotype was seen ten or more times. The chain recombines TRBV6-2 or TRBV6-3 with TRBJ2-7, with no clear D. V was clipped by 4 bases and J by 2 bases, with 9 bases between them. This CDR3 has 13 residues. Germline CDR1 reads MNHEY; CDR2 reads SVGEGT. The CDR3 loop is CASSFGVTYEQYF. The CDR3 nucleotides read TGTGCCAGCAGTTTCGGCGTTACCTACGAGCAGTACTTC.

CDR3 protein: CASSQDLTGALNGYTF. The CDR3 nucleotides are TGCGCCAGCAGCCAAGATCTGACAGGAGCCCTGAATGGCTACACCTTC. The chain couples TRBV4-3 to TRBJ1-2; D possibly corresponds to TRBD1 (6 bases). The CDR3 covers 16 residues. Germline V gene sequence: CDR1 LGHNA, CDR2 YSLEER. Trimming removed 0 bases from V and 6 bases from J, with 17 bases in between.

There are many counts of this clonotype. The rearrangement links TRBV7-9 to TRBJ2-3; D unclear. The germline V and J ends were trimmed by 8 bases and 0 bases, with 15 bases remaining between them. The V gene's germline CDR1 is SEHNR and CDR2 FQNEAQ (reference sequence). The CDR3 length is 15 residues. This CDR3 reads CASVPLATSTDTQYF. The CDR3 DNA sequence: TGTGCCAGCGTTCCACTGGCAACTAGCACAGATACGCAGTATTTT.

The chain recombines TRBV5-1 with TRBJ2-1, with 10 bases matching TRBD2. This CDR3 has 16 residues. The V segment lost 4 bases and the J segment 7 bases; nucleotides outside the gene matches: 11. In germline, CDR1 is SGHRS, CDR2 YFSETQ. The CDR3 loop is CASSISSGRARNEQFF. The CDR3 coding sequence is TGCGCCAGCAGCATATCAAGCGGGAGGGCCAGGAATGAGCAGTTCTTC.